Here is one TCR beta chain with its context. The sample comes from a study of blood T cell repertoires in COVID-19. Study at large: COVID-19 samples from acute and convalescent phases originated in the United States, Italy and Spain. T cells, B-cell-depleted T cells, or PBMCs provided the cDNA or gDNA that served as material.

The method was immunoSEQ multiplex PCR; TCRdb's version includes in-frame clones alone and lacks a portion of them. In the table there are 250,000 to 350,000 clones, 87% of which are singletons. Germline CDR1 and CDR2: SGDLS and YYNGEE. V lost 0 bases and J lost 0; bases outside the gene matches: 3. The CDR3 runs 18 residues. The sample comprised peripheral blood. The V gene is TRBV9, the J gene TRBJ2-6; 10 nucleotides align to TRBD2. The TCR was taken from a woman in her forties or fifties who had recovered from COVID-19. The chain's CDR3 is CASSVGLAGFSGANVLTF. Here the CDR3 DNA reads TGTGCCAGCAGCGTAGGACTAGCGGGCTTCTCTGGGGCCAACGTCCTGACTTTC.